These T cell receptor beta chains were read from a single sample in a study of cytomegalovirus exposure and HLA in healthy donors. TCRdb keeps only in-frame clones here, not all; method: immunoSEQ multiplex PCR. The profile covers about 190,000 clones, with 65% to 80% appearing a single time and over 4% taken by the ten largest. The sequenced sample was PBMCs. The receptor source for this set is a man younger than 45 in good health and CMV-seropositive. The CDR3 runs from the conserved cysteine through the conserved F or W. The order of the fields is CDR3 protein, J gene, V gene, D gene, clone size. The D gene is left open where the match is weak. The size entry is marked missing in some rows and otherwise reads once, few, many or a size class.

CASSLESRGYNEQFF TRBJ2-1 TRBV5-1 - once
CASSPRTGPAFF TRBJ1-1 TRBV19 TRBD1 few
CASRPPGTGNEKLFF TRBJ1-4 TRBV5-1 TRBD1 -
CASSYSGGGRYNEQFF TRBJ2-1 TRBV6-5 - -
CAWSDTGTLPYEQYF TRBJ2-7 TRBV30 - -
CASRDGPGDEQFF TRBJ2-1 TRBV27 - -
CASSLMGGTGANVLTF TRBJ2-6 TRBV7-9 TRBD2 few
CASSQEQGSGNTEAFF TRBJ1-1 TRBV4-3 - -
CSVEPRTSTDTQYF TRBJ2-3 TRBV29-1 - once
CASSLDLPSGSHEQYF TRBJ2-7 TRBV27 TRBD2 -
CASSLLATGGEQYF TRBJ2-7 TRBV5-1 - -
CSVAPTRGLAGVIYNEQFF TRBJ2-1 TRBV29-1 TRBD2 -
CASRGTERGPADTQYF TRBJ2-3 TRBV19 TRBD2 -
CSVEPLAGGSYEQYF TRBJ2-7 TRBV29-1 TRBD2 many
CASSPWQGQNYGYTF TRBJ1-2 TRBV7-2 - once
CASSHLGQTNTEAFF TRBJ1-1 TRBV4-3 TRBD1 few
CASSLIAPGGEYNQPQHF TRBJ1-5 TRBV27 TRBD1 -
CASSQNPPAASSGNTIYF TRBJ1-3 TRBV18 - -
CASQAGGTYEQYF TRBJ2-7 TRBV11-2 TRBD2 -
CAWTAGQNTEAFF TRBJ1-1 TRBV30 - -
CASSLAGTGVYEQYF TRBJ2-7 TRBV5-6 TRBD1 -
CASSLGTVLNNEQFF TRBJ2-1 TRBV5-4 TRBD1 -
CASSANRGWENIQYF TRBJ2-4 TRBV9 TRBD1 -
CASSWRERESTGELFF TRBJ2-2 TRBV5-1 TRBD2 -